The rows below give T cell receptor beta chains drawn from one sample of a study of shared clonotypes between healthy human individuals. The method was immunoSEQ multiplex PCR; TCRdb's version includes in-frame clones alone and lacks a portion of them. The table lists more than 500,000 clones, about 96% of them singletons. Sequencing was carried out using naive CD4+ T cells sorted from blood. Source of these receptors: a woman aged 30 to 39 in good health. Both conserved end residues are part of each CDR3. The order of the fields is V gene, clone size, D gene, J gene, CDR3 protein, CDR3 DNA. D genes are given only for firm matches. Some rows mark clone size as missing; the rest say once, few, many or name a class of expanded clone.

v_gene: TRBV28; abundance: NA; d_gene: NA; j_gene: TRBJ1-2; CDR3aa: CASSLPDNYGYTF; CDR3nt: TGTGCCAGCAGTTTACCGGATAACTATGGCTACACCTTC
v_gene: TRBV7-2; abundance: NA; d_gene: TRBD2; j_gene: TRBJ2-7; CDR3aa: CASKTSGSERGREQYF; CDR3nt: TGTGCCAGTAAGACTAGCGGGAGTGAGAGGGGCCGCGAGCAGTACTTC
v_gene: TRBV19; abundance: once; d_gene: TRBD1; j_gene: TRBJ2-7; CDR3aa: CASSTSGTASHEQYF; CDR3nt: TGTGCCAGTAGTACATCCGGGACAGCGTCCCACGAGCAGTACTTC
v_gene: TRBV6-6; abundance: NA; d_gene: TRBD1; j_gene: TRBJ2-1; CDR3aa: CASSHRQDRENNEQFF; CDR3nt: TGTGCCAGCAGTCACCGCCAGGACAGGGAAAACAATGAGCAGTTCTTC
v_gene: TRBV4-2; abundance: once; d_gene: TRBD2; j_gene: TRBJ2-1; CDR3aa: CASSQDLAGGRSAEQFF; CDR3nt: TGTGCCAGCAGCCAAGATTTAGCGGGCGGGAGGTCGGCTGAGCAGTTCTTC
v_gene: TRBV19; abundance: NA; d_gene: NA; j_gene: TRBJ1-1; CDR3aa: CASSINGRGTAFF; CDR3nt: TGTGCCAGTAGTATCAACGGGAGGGGTACAGCTTTCTTT
v_gene: TRBV28; abundance: NA; d_gene: NA; j_gene: TRBJ2-7; CDR3aa: CASSSRRHEQYF; CDR3nt: TGTGCCAGCAGTTCCCGCAGGCACGAGCAGTACTTC
v_gene: TRBV20-1; abundance: NA; d_gene: NA; j_gene: TRBJ2-7; CDR3aa: CSASGSQQYF; CDR3nt: TGCAGTGCTAGCGGGAGTCAACAGTACTTC
v_gene: TRBV6-1; abundance: NA; d_gene: NA; j_gene: TRBJ2-7; CDR3aa: CASVQGYEQYF; CDR3nt: TGTGCCAGCGTACAGGGCTACGAGCAGTACTTC
v_gene: TRBV5-4; abundance: once; d_gene: TRBD1; j_gene: TRBJ2-3; CDR3aa: CASSLTGADTQYF; CDR3nt: TGTGCCAGCAGCCTGACAGGGGCAGATACGCAGTATTTT
v_gene: TRBV5-1; abundance: NA; d_gene: NA; j_gene: TRBJ1-1; CDR3aa: CASSLGVSTEAFF; CDR3nt: TGCGCCAGCAGCTTGGGGGTTAGCACTGAAGCTTTCTTT
v_gene: TRBV6-5; abundance: NA; d_gene: NA; j_gene: TRBJ1-1; CDR3aa: CASSYEGASYTEAFF; CDR3nt: TGTGCCAGCAGTTACGAAGGGGCCTCGTACACTGAAGCTTTCTTT
v_gene: TRBV5-4; abundance: NA; d_gene: TRBD2; j_gene: TRBJ2-3; CDR3aa: CASSLGSGSSDTQYF; CDR3nt: TGTGCCAGCAGCTTGGGTAGCGGGAGTTCAGATACGCAGTATTTT
v_gene: TRBV15; abundance: NA; d_gene: TRBD2; j_gene: TRBJ2-1; CDR3aa: CATSVGTSDYNEQFF; CDR3nt: TGTGCCACCAGCGTCGGGACTAGCGACTACAATGAGCAGTTCTTC
v_gene: TRBV28; abundance: NA; d_gene: NA; j_gene: TRBJ2-6; CDR3aa: CASRLSGPRANVLTF; CDR3nt: TGTGCCAGCAGACTAAGCGGACCGAGGGCCAACGTCCTGACTTTC
v_gene: TRBV2; abundance: NA; d_gene: NA; j_gene: TRBJ1-5; CDR3aa: CASSGGVRYNQPQHF; CDR3nt: TGTGCCAGCAGCGGGGGGGTAAGGTACAATCAGCCCCAGCATTTT
v_gene: TRBV10-1; abundance: NA; d_gene: NA; j_gene: TRBJ1-3; CDR3aa: CASRPGTSGNTIYF; CDR3nt: TGCGCCAGCAGACCCGGGACATCTGGAAACACCATATATTTT
v_gene: TRBV5-1; abundance: NA; d_gene: NA; j_gene: TRBJ2-3; CDR3aa: CASSRGDYRVGADTQYF; CDR3nt: TGCGCCAGCAGCAGGGGGGACTACCGGGTCGGTGCAGATACGCAGTATTTT
v_gene: TRBV18; abundance: once; d_gene: NA; j_gene: TRBJ2-7; CDR3aa: CASSLGGGSLEQYF; CDR3nt: TGTGCCAGCTCACTCGGGGGCGGGTCGCTCGAGCAGTACTTC
v_gene: TRBV28; abundance: NA; d_gene: NA; j_gene: TRBJ1-5; CDR3aa: CASRSGTPYSNQPQHF; CDR3nt: TGTGCCAGCAGGTCCGGGACACCATATAGCAATCAGCCCCAGCATTTT
v_gene: TRBV11-1; abundance: NA; d_gene: TRBD2; j_gene: TRBJ2-5; CDR3aa: CASSLAPGLAGAQETQYF; CDR3nt: TGTGCCAGCAGCTTAGCACCGGGACTAGCGGGAGCACAAGAGACCCAGTACTTC
v_gene: TRBV28; abundance: NA; d_gene: NA; j_gene: TRBJ1-1; CDR3aa: CASTGRGEAFF; CDR3nt: TGTGCCAGCACGGGTCGCGGAGAAGCTTTCTTT
v_gene: TRBV28; abundance: NA; d_gene: TRBD1; j_gene: TRBJ2-7; CDR3aa: CASSLWRSGIRDREYEQYF; CDR3nt: TGTGCCAGCAGTTTATGGCGGAGCGGGATTCGGGACAGGGAATACGAGCAGTACTTC
v_gene: TRBV6-5; abundance: NA; d_gene: TRBD1; j_gene: TRBJ2-5; CDR3aa: CATSAWDRGKETQYF; CDR3nt: TGTGCCACCTCTGCCTGGGACAGGGGAAAAGAGACCCAGTACTTC
v_gene: TRBV19; abundance: NA; d_gene: NA; j_gene: TRBJ2-5; CDR3aa: CASSMGRQETQYF; CDR3nt: TGTGCCAGTAGTATGGGCAGGCAAGAGACCCAGTACTTC
v_gene: TRBV19; abundance: NA; d_gene: NA; j_gene: TRBJ2-7; CDR3aa: CASSQWAGSLSYEQYF; CDR3nt: TGTGCCAGTAGTCAATGGGCGGGGTCACTCTCCTACGAGCAGTACTTC
v_gene: TRBV5-1; abundance: NA; d_gene: NA; j_gene: TRBJ2-7; CDR3aa: CASSLWGEAEDEQYF; CDR3nt: TGCGCCAGCAGCTTGTGGGGGGAGGCCGAGGACGAGCAGTACTTC
v_gene: TRBV7-6; abundance: NA; d_gene: NA; j_gene: TRBJ2-6; CDR3aa: CASSCTISQSRANVLTF; CDR3nt: TGTGCCAGCAGCTGCACAATCTCACAAAGTCGGGCCAACGTCCTGACTTTC
v_gene: TRBV27; abundance: once; d_gene: TRBD1; j_gene: TRBJ1-3; CDR3aa: CASSRSIGQALSGNTIYF; CDR3nt: TGTGCCAGCAGTCGTAGCATCGGACAGGCCCTCTCTGGAAACACCATATATTTT
v_gene: TRBV15; abundance: NA; d_gene: NA; j_gene: TRBJ2-1; CDR3aa: CATSRDRRTNEQFF; CDR3nt: TGTGCCACCAGCAGAGATCGGCGGACCAATGAGCAGTTCTTC
v_gene: TRBV15; abundance: NA; d_gene: NA; j_gene: TRBJ2-3; CDR3aa: CATSRDPPPAADTQYF; CDR3nt: TGTGCCACCAGCAGAGATCCCCCGCCCGCAGCGGATACGCAGTATTTT
v_gene: TRBV6-1; abundance: NA; d_gene: NA; j_gene: TRBJ1-1; CDR3aa: CASSEAGASTEAFF; CDR3nt: TGTGCCAGCAGTGAAGCAGGGGCGTCCACTGAAGCTTTCTTT
v_gene: TRBV5-6; abundance: NA; d_gene: NA; j_gene: TRBJ2-5; CDR3aa: CASSPRLRDGGQYF; CDR3nt: TGTGCCAGCAGCCCCCGGCTCCGAGACGGGGGCCAGTACTTC
v_gene: TRBV20-1; abundance: NA; d_gene: NA; j_gene: TRBJ2-3; CDR3aa: CSASVADTQYF; CDR3nt: TGCAGTGCTAGTGTGGCAGATACGCAGTATTTT
v_gene: TRBV5-1; abundance: NA; d_gene: TRBD2; j_gene: TRBJ2-2; CDR3aa: CASSLTAGVGANTGELFF; CDR3nt: TGCGCCAGCAGCTTGACGGCGGGAGTAGGGGCGAACACCGGGGAGCTGTTTTTT
v_gene: TRBV18; abundance: NA; d_gene: TRBD1; j_gene: TRBJ1-1; CDR3aa: CASSPDRGVNTEAFF; CDR3nt: TGTGCCAGCTCACCGGACAGGGGGGTGAACACTGAAGCTTTCTTT
v_gene: TRBV6-1; abundance: NA; d_gene: NA; j_gene: TRBJ2-2; CDR3aa: CASSEGYSRTGELFF; CDR3nt: TGTGCCAGCAGTGAGGGGTACAGTCGGACCGGGGAGCTGTTTTTT
v_gene: TRBV5-1; abundance: NA; d_gene: NA; j_gene: TRBJ2-3; CDR3aa: CASSPSSTDTQYF; CDR3nt: TGCGCCAGCAGCCCCTCATCGACAGATACGCAGTATTTT
v_gene: TRBV15; abundance: NA; d_gene: NA; j_gene: TRBJ2-7; CDR3aa: CATSRDLAGGYEQYF; CDR3nt: TGTGCCACCAGCAGAGATCTGGCAGGTGGCTACGAGCAGTACTTC
v_gene: TRBV28; abundance: NA; d_gene: NA; j_gene: TRBJ1-5; CDR3aa: CASTLILGNQPQHF; CDR3nt: TGTGCCAGCACCCTCATCTTGGGCAATCAGCCCCAGCATTTT
v_gene: TRBV13; abundance: NA; d_gene: TRBD2; j_gene: TRBJ2-3; CDR3aa: CASRTSGRVVTQYF; CDR3nt: TGTGCCAGCAGGACTAGCGGGAGGGTTGTTACGCAGTATTTT
v_gene: TRBV25-1; abundance: NA; d_gene: TRBD1; j_gene: TRBJ2-7; CDR3aa: CASSGSGGALGEQYF; CDR3nt: TGTGCCAGCAGTGGGTCAGGGGGCGCCCTGGGGGAGCAGTACTTC
v_gene: TRBV5-1; abundance: NA; d_gene: TRBD2; j_gene: TRBJ2-1; CDR3aa: CASRPRTSSYNEQFF; CDR3nt: TGCGCCAGCAGACCCCGGACTAGCAGCTACAATGAGCAGTTCTTC
v_gene: TRBV7-8; abundance: NA; d_gene: NA; j_gene: TRBJ1-1; CDR3aa: CASSPGHQNTEALF; CDR3nt: TGTGCCAGCAGCCCCGGACACCAGAACACTGAAGCTCTCTTT
v_gene: TRBV4-1; abundance: NA; d_gene: TRBD1; j_gene: TRBJ2-5; CDR3aa: CASSQPHRDRKETQYF; CDR3nt: TGCGCCAGCAGCCAGCCTCACCGGGACAGAAAAGAGACCCAGTACTTC
v_gene: TRBV5-1; abundance: NA; d_gene: NA; j_gene: TRBJ2-7; CDR3aa: CASSLASGTYEQYF; CDR3nt: TGCGCCAGCAGCTTGGCCTCAGGCACCTACGAGCAGTACTTC
v_gene: TRBV5-1; abundance: NA; d_gene: NA; j_gene: TRBJ2-1; CDR3aa: CASSPGPPEDEQFF; CDR3nt: TGCGCCAGCAGCCCAGGACCTCCTGAAGATGAGCAGTTCTTC
v_gene: TRBV27; abundance: NA; d_gene: TRBD2; j_gene: TRBJ2-1; CDR3aa: CASSRGGGRGYNEQFF; CDR3nt: TGTGCCAGCAGTCGCGGTGGCGGGAGGGGTTACAATGAGCAGTTCTTC
v_gene: TRBV5-1; abundance: NA; d_gene: NA; j_gene: TRBJ2-1; CDR3aa: CASSLEDEQFF; CDR3nt: TGCGCCAGCAGCTTGGAGGATGAGCAGTTCTTC
v_gene: TRBV7-6; abundance: NA; d_gene: NA; j_gene: TRBJ2-1; CDR3aa: CASSPGGGGNEQFF; CDR3nt: TGTGCCAGCAGCCCCGGGGGAGGGGGGAATGAGCAGTTCTTC
v_gene: TRBV28; abundance: NA; d_gene: TRBD1; j_gene: TRBJ1-5; CDR3aa: CASSFQPGQGDQPQHF; CDR3nt: TGTGCCAGCAGTTTCCAACCGGGACAGGGTGATCAGCCCCAGCATTTT
v_gene: TRBV10-3; abundance: NA; d_gene: NA; j_gene: TRBJ1-5; CDR3aa: CAISDFPNQPQHF; CDR3nt: TGTGCCATCAGTGATTTTCCCAATCAGCCCCAGCATTTT
v_gene: TRBV10-2; abundance: NA; d_gene: NA; j_gene: TRBJ1-4; CDR3aa: CASSEFGGEKLFF; CDR3nt: TGCGCCAGCAGTGAGTTCGGGGGTGAAAAACTGTTTTTT
v_gene: TRBV10-3; abundance: NA; d_gene: TRBD2; j_gene: TRBJ2-1; CDR3aa: CAISESTGLAGMGEQFF; CDR3nt: TGTGCCATCAGTGAGTCGACCGGACTAGCGGGCATGGGTGAGCAGTTCTTC
v_gene: TRBV28; abundance: NA; d_gene: TRBD1; j_gene: TRBJ2-3; CDR3aa: CASSPPGQGVDTQYF; CDR3nt: TGTGCCAGCAGCCCTCCCGGACAGGGGGTAGATACGCAGTATTTT
v_gene: TRBV7-3; abundance: once; d_gene: TRBD2; j_gene: TRBJ2-2; CDR3aa: CASSLTGGNDGELFF; CDR3nt: TGTGCCAGCAGCTTAACCGGGGGGAACGACGGGGAGCTGTTTTTT